What follows is one TCR beta chain and its context. The antigen is not known. Trimming removed 0 bases at V and 3 bases at J, with 7 bases between. The germline gives CDR1 SGHNT, CDR2 YYREEE (reference sequence). The CDR3 sequence is 13 residues long. The sample belongs to a study of T-cell reconstitution after alpha-beta-depleted transplantation in children. Whole-study results and caveats: About two months after transplant, alpha-beta T cells reportedly came from several hundred expanded graft clones. The main origin of T-cell counts and diversity one year after transplant was newly produced T cells. Surviving recipient T cells and intrathymic progenitors accounted for some patients' high TCRbeta diversity at day 60.

Researchers prepared the TCRbeta library using unique molecular identifiers, the study reports. TCRdb called the PCR reads again in MiXCR, with one record for every CDR3 protein. The data contain approximately 230,000 distinct CDR3 sequences, roughly a quarter of them singletons. The sample here was PBMCs, mostly from graft donor cells, taken 360 days after TCRalphabeta/CD19-depleted stem cell transplant. The rearrangement joins TRBV5-4 to TRBJ2-7; D ambiguous. This TCR was recovered from a female patient aged 2 to 10 who had a stem cell transplant for congenital amegakaryocytic thrombocytopenia, so the T cells may come from the graft donor. Here the CDR3 reads CASSLDGVYEQYF. The CDR3 DNA reads as TGTGCCAGCAGCTTGGACGGAGTCTACGAGCAGTACTTC. The full variable domain, rest sourced from reference TRBV5-4 and TRBJ2-7, is ETGVTQSPTHLIKTRGQQVTLRCSSQSGHNTVSWYQQALGQGPQFIFQYYREEENGRGNFPPRFSGLQFPNYSSELNVNALELDDSALYLCASSLDGVYEQYFGPGTRLTVT.